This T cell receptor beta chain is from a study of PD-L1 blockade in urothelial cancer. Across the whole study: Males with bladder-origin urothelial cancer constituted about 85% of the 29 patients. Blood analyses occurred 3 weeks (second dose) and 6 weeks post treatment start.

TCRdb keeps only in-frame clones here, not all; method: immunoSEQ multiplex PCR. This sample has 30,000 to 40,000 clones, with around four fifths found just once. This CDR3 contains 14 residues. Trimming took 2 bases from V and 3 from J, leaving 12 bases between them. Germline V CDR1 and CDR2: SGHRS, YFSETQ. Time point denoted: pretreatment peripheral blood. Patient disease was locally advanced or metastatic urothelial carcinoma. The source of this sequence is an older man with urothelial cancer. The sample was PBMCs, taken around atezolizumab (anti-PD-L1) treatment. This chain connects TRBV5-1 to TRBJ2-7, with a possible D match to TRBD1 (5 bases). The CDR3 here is CASSFIGVYYEQYF. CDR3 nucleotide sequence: TGCGCCAGCAGCTTTATAGGGGTCTACTACGAGCAGTACTTC.